This T cell receptor (beta chain) was identified in a study of shared clonotypes between healthy human individuals. General study points: Clonotype sharing among donors, it was expected, would be affected by sequencing depth.

About this clone itself: Its antigen is unknown.

Study donors comprised healthy, HIV-negative adults devoid of recent acute infection or vaccination. Profiling relied on immunoSEQ multiplex PCR, and the TCRdb table lists in-frame clones only, not all of them. The sample records under 600,000 clones, around 76% being singletons. Germline loops: CDR1 SGDLS, CDR2 YYNGEE. Trimming took 2 bases from V and 6 from J; bases not matched to a gene: 5. This CDR3 is 13 amino acids long. The sequence was collected from a woman in her forties in good health. Some clones in this sample may be carry-over from other donors' samples. V gene TRBV9 combines with J gene TRBJ2-7; 7 bases fit TRBD1. The sequencing input was PBMCs. CDR3 in amino acids: CASSVNAGGEQYF. The CDR3 nucleotides read TGTGCCAGCAGCGTTAACGCAGGGGGCGAGCAGTACTTC.